This T cell receptor beta chain was identified during a study of blood T cell repertoires in COVID-19. Turning to the study itself: The United States, Italy and Spain provided the acute and convalescent COVID-19 samples. T cells, B-cell-depleted T cells, or PBMCs provided the cDNA or gDNA that served as material.

This table comes from immunoSEQ multiplex PCR, and its TCRdb copy is limited to in-frame clones, with some not included. The repertoire has roughly 100,000 clones, nearly 85% of them found once; the top ten carry over 10%. The CDR3 totals 13 residues. V was pared by 2 bases and J by 1 base, with 5 bases between. Germline V CDR1 and CDR2: SGHNT, YENEEA. The specimen was peripheral blood. The origin of this receptor is a human donor in a cohort sampled during active or convalescent COVID-19. The rearrangement joins TRBV11-3 to TRBJ1-1; no definite D call. The CDR3 protein is CASSLLSNTEAFF. The CDR3 nucleotides read TGTGCCAGCAGCTTACTTTCGAACACTGAAGCTTTCTTT.